What follows is one T cell receptor beta chain and its context. What it binds is not known. This sample was included in a study of T cell repertoires in cytomegalovirus infection. Study-level background: CMV epitopes in the study were HLA-C-restricted (recently identified) and HLA-B-restricted (well studied). Both CMV infection and a matching HLA type were indicated by public TCR beta signatures. Study-level findings and limits: HLA-C-restricted CMV-specific TCR beta clonotypes were dominant in the ex vivo response. Summed frequency of public TCR beta families distinguished CMV carriers with the relevant HLA.

Trimming removed 1 base from V and 9 bases from J, with 10 bases in between. The germline V gene has CDR1 MGHRA and CDR2 YSYEKL. This CDR3 has 13 residues. TCRdb called the reads again in MiXCR, with one record for every CDR3 protein. The data show about 740,000 distinct CDR3 sequences, roughly 30% seen once. The sequence came from a human donor in good health (CMV status not recorded). Some clones in this sample may be carry-over from other donors' samples. This rearrangement joins TRBV4-1 to TRBJ2-1, with D uncertain. The sequencing here drew on cultured PBMCs, taken from culture after CMV antigen stimulation. The chain's CDR3 is CASSQAWTGEQFF. CDR3 sequence (DNA): TGCGCCAGCAGCCAAGCCTGGACCGGTGAGCAGTTCTTC.